Below, one TCR beta chain is given with its context. What it recognizes is unknown. This table comes from immunoSEQ multiplex PCR, and its TCRdb copy is limited to in-frame clones, with some not included. This sample has 95,000 to 120,000 clones, with 90% found just once. The data are from a study of a mutant IDH1 vaccine in newly diagnosed glioma. The CDR3 loop spans 13 amino acids. CDR1 and CDR2 from the germline V gene are SQVTM and ANQGSEA. V was shortened by 7 bases and J by 3 bases, with 15 bases between the two germline ends. The time point: week 11, during vaccination. The investigators gave 300 ug of mutant IDH1 20-mer peptide in each vaccine dose, together with topical imiquimod.

The J gene is TRBJ1-1, the V gene TRBV29-1; D gene uncertain. The input for sequencing was PBMCs, taken from a glioma patient whose treatment included an IDH1 peptide vaccine. The TCR originated in a woman in her 50s with glioma. The chain's CDR3 is CSGRRVADTEAFF. The DNA for the CDR3 is TGCAGCGGGAGAAGGGTGGCCGACACTGAAGCTTTCTTT.